The 9 T cell receptor beta chains presented below share a single source sample, sequenced in a study of cytomegalovirus exposure and HLA in healthy donors. Use of 60 Vbeta and 13 Jbeta primers characterized the PCR. The protocol was immunoSEQ multiplex PCR, while the TCRdb copy is restricted to in-frame clones and leaves out a portion. The sample carries roughly 150,000 clones, approximately 73% recorded once. Sequenced sample: PBMCs. The receptors stem from a man under 40 in good health and CMV-seropositive.

The sample holds a few counts of this clone. The chain employs TRBV27 and TRBJ2-5, with D possibly being TRBD2 (6 bases). The germline V gene encodes CDR1 MNHEY and CDR2 SMNVEV (reference sequence). V was shortened by 7 bases and J by 5 bases, with 20 bases between the two germline ends. This CDR3 is 15 amino acids long. CDR3 DNA: TGTGCCAGCATCGAGTCCGGGGGTCGGCGGGAGACCCAGTACTTC. This codes for CASIESGGRRETQYF.

V usage is TRBV7-2 and J usage is TRBJ1-2; a possible D gene is TRBD1 (5 bases). Germline V gene sequence: CDR1 SGHTA, CDR2 FQGNSA. V was pared by 5 bases and J by 8 bases, with 21 bases between. The CDR3 loop spans 15 amino acids. The CDR3 loop reads CASSEAWGDEEGYTF. CDR3 bases: TGTGCCAGCAGCGAAGCATGGGGGGATGAGGAGGGCTACACCTTC.

The V gene is TRBV29-1, the J gene TRBJ1-2; D may be TRBD1 (5 bases). The V and J ends lost 4 bases and 8 bases respectively, with 11 bases between them. This CDR3 comprises 11 residues. The V gene's germline CDR1 is SQVTM and CDR2 ANQGSEA. Here the CDR3 DNA reads TGCAGCGTTGGCGTTGGGGCAGGCTACACCTTC. This sequence encodes CSVGVGAGYTF.

V gene TRBV28 combines with J gene TRBJ1-5, with D hard to call. The germline gives CDR1 MDHEN, CDR2 SYDVKM. V shed 3 bases and J shed 4 bases, with 10 bases lying between them. The CDR3 spans 14 residues. CDR3 DNA sequence: TGTGCCAGCAGTTTGCCCACTCATAATCAGCCCCAGCATTTT. Amino acid sequence: CASSLPTHNQPQHF.

The V and J genes are TRBV4-1 and TRBJ1-2, with D perhaps matching TRBD1 (6 bases). Trimming stripped 5 bases from V and 0 bases from J, with 22 bases between. CDR3 size: 18 residues. Germline assignment: CDR1 MGHRA and CDR2 YSYEKL. The CDR3 region is CASSSSPGDLQPNYGYTF. Written as DNA, the CDR3 is TGCGCCAGCAGCTCCTCCCCAGGGGACCTGCAACCTAACTATGGCTACACCTTC.

This clone was observed a few times. The chain links TRBV10-3 to TRBJ2-3; the D is unclear. CDR1 is ENHRY and CDR2 is SYGVKD in the germline V gene. V dropped 0 bases and J dropped 6 bases, with 4 bases sitting between them. The CDR3 is made up of 12 amino acids. The CDR3 nucleotides are TGTGCCATCAGTGAGTCGACTGATACGCAGTATTTT. It translates to CAISESTDTQYF.

The chain joins TRBV28 to TRBJ2-7; D uncertain. Per germline, CDR1 MDHEN and CDR2 SYDVKM. With 6 bases removed from V and 1 base from J, the gap between germline ends came to 10 bases. The CDR3 extends over 13 amino acids. CDR3 coding DNA: TGTGCCAGCAGGGGCATAGAATCCTACGAGCAGTACTTC. Residues: CASRGIESYEQYF.

Only a few counts were recorded for this clone. V usage is TRBV10-3 and J usage is TRBJ2-7, with 9 bases that match TRBD2. J lost 12 bases, V lost 4 bases, and 10 bases had no gene match. The CDR3 runs 13 residues. CDR1 and CDR2 from the germline V gene are ENHRY and SYGVKD. The CDR3 DNA is TGTGCCATCAGTGGGGAGGGACTAGCTTCCTGGTACTTC. Translating gives CAISGEGLASWYF.

The chain couples TRBV15 to TRBJ2-6, with TRBD1 as a possible D gene (5 bases). V was shortened by 0 bases and J by 0 bases, with 9 bases between the two germline ends. Germline CDR1 and CDR2: LNHNV and YYDKDF (reference sequence). The CDR3 extends over 17 amino acids. The CDR3 bases are TGTGCCACCAGCAGAGACAGGGCCGGCTCTGGGGCCAACGTCCTGACTTTC. It encodes CATSRDRAGSGANVLTF. Filled out from reference TRBV15 and TRBJ2-6, the complete variable domain reads DAMVIQNPRYQVTQFGKPVTLSCSQTLNHNVMYWYQQKSSQAPKLLFHYYDKDFNNEADTPDNFQSRRPNTSFCFLDIRSPGLGDTAMYLCATSRDRAGSGANVLTFGAGSRLTVL.